This T cell receptor beta chain was documented in a study of radiotherapy plus CTLA-4 blockade in lung cancer. Study-wide results and limits: Interferon-beta, together with early blood T cell clone dynamics, reportedly best predicted response.

The repertoire was sequenced with immunoSEQ multiplex PCR; TCRdb's copy has only in-frame clones and lacks some. The data hold 35,000 to 55,000 clones, with approximately 80% observed a single time. J was trimmed by 11 bases and V by 3 bases; bases with no gene match: 8. This CDR3 is 14 amino acids long. Germline V gene data show CDR1 as SGDLS and CDR2 as YYNGEE. About this clone itself: Its antigen remains unidentified.

This material consisted of peripheral blood, taken from a patient treated with radiotherapy plus ipilimumab. The rearrangement uses TRBV9 and TRBJ1-6; the match to TRBD1 covers 7 bases. The TCR originated in a human donor with non-small cell lung cancer whose response to radiotherapy plus ipilimumab could not be evaluated. The CDR3 DNA sequence: TGTGCCAGCAGCGGGGACAGATTGGGGGCACCCCTCCACTTT. This encodes CASSGDRLGAPLHF.